This T cell receptor (beta chain) was profiled in a study of beta chain features in type 1 diabetes. The ends were cut back, 0 bases at V and 3 bases at J, with 10 bases in the middle. The CDR3 runs 14 residues. The germline CDR1 and CDR2 sequences are SGDLS and YYNGEE. Sequencing targeted expressed TCRB transcripts, as all isolated RNA had been reverse transcribed. Generated by immunoSEQ multiplex PCR, the TCRdb table keeps only in-frame clones and is missing some. The data contain over 700,000 clones, 17% of them singletons. This clone appeared a few times. Sequenced material: naive CD4+ T cells from blood. This TCR was sampled from a young woman in good health. The chain is built from TRBV9 and TRBJ2-7; D gene ambiguous. In DNA, the CDR3 is TGTGCCAGCAGCGTAGCTCAACAAAACTACGAGCAGTACTTC. Its translation is CASSVAQQNYEQYF.